This T cell receptor beta chain was retrieved from a study of T cell repertoires in cytomegalovirus infection. Study overall: An indication of both CMV infection and matching HLA type came from public TCR beta signatures.

Trimming cost V 4 bases and J 9 bases, with 7 bases left between them. The CDR3 spans 11 residues. Germline V gives CDR1 MRHNA, CDR2 SNTAGT. TCRdb used MiXCR to reprocess the reads, holding one entry per CDR3 protein. The sample yields under 600,000 distinct CDR3 sequences, more than 15% seen once. Study-wide findings and caveats: Ex vivo, HLA-C-restricted CMV-specific TCR beta clonotypes prevailed over the rest of the response.

Concerning this clonotype: Its antigen is as yet unknown.

This rearrangement joins TRBV6-4 to TRBJ2-1; no clear D. The origin of this receptor is a human donor in good health (CMV status not recorded). Some clones in this sample may be carry-over from other donors' samples. Sample: CD8+ T cells from PBMCs. CDR3 protein: CASSGLPEQFF. Written as DNA, the CDR3 is TGTGCCAGCAGTGGCCTCCCTGAGCAGTTCTTC.